Given below is one T cell receptor (beta chain) in context. These data are taken from a study of cytomegalovirus exposure and HLA in healthy donors. The ends were cut back, 0 bases at V and 0 bases at J, with 7 bases in the middle. Germline CDR1 reads GTSNPN; CDR2 reads SVGIG (reference sequence). The CDR3 extends over 14 amino acids. PCR employed 60 Vbeta and 13 Jbeta primers. The table came from immunoSEQ multiplex PCR; TCRdb's copy has only in-frame clones and leaves some out. The sample yields around 150,000 clones, roughly 77% seen once. Sample: PBMCs. The clonotype originates from a man aged 30 to 45 in good health and CMV-seropositive. The rearrangement uses TRBV30 and TRBJ2-3; D ambiguous. CDR3 in amino acids: CAWSVQVSTDTQYF. DNA of the CDR3: TGTGCCTGGAGTGTACAAGTTAGCACAGATACGCAGTATTTT. The whole variable domain, remainder taken from reference TRBV30 and TRBJ2-3, is SQTIHQWPATLVQPVGSPLSLECTVEGTSNPNLYWYRQAAGRGLQLLFYSVGIGQISSEVPQNLSASRPQDRQFILSSKKLLLSDSGFYLCAWSVQVSTDTQYFGPGTRLTVL.